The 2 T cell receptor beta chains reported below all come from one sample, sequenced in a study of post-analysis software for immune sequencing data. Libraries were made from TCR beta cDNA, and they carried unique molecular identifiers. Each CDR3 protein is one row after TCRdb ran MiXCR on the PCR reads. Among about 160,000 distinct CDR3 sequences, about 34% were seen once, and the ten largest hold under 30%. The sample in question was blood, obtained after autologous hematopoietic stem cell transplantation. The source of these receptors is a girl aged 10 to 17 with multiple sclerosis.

CDR3 in amino acids: CASSLGSAGGTEAFF. DNA for the CDR3: TGCGCCAGCAGCTTGGGATCGGCAGGGGGGACTGAAGCTTTCTTT. The chain joins TRBV5-1 to TRBJ1-1; 7 bases fit TRBD1. Germline loops: CDR1 SGHRS, CDR2 YFSETQ. V lost 0 bases to trimming and J lost 5 bases; unmatched junction nucleotides: 7. The CDR3 loop spans 15 amino acids.

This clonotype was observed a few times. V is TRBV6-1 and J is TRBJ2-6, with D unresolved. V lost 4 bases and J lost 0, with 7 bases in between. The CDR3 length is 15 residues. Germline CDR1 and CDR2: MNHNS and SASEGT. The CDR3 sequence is CASSGHHSGANVLTF. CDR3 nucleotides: TGTGCCAGCAGTGGGCACCACTCTGGGGCCAACGTCCTGACTTTC.